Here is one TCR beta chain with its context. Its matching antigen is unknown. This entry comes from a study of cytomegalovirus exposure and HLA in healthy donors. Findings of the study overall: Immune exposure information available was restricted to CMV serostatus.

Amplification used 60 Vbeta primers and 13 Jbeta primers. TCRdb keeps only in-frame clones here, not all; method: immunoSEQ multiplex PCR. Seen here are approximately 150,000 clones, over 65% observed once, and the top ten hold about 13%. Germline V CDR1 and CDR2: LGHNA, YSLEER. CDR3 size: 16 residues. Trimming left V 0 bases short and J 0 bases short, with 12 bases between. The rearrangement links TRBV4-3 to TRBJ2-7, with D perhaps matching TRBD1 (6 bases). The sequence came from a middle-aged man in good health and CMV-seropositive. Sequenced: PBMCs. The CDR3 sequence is CASSQDRGTISYEQYF. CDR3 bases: TGCGCCAGCAGCCAAGATAGGGGGACAATCTCCTACGAGCAGTACTTC.